This passage covers 25 T cell receptor beta chains from one sample sequenced in a study of blood T cell repertoires in COVID-19. Generated by immunoSEQ multiplex PCR, the TCRdb table keeps only in-frame clones and is missing some. This sample has about 220,000 clones, with around 90% found just once. Input material: PBMCs or T cells enriched from blood (not recorded which). These receptors were collected from a man aged 30 to 39 who had been exposed to COVID-19.

The chain carries TRBV5-4 and TRBJ2-3; D perhaps matches TRBD1 (7 bases). The CDR3 has 15 amino acids. V lost 4 bases, J lost 1 base, and 13 bases lay in between. Germline V CDR1 and CDR2: SGHNT, YYREEE (reference sequence). The CDR3 reads CASSAGQLRTDTQYF. DNA of the CDR3: TGTGCCAGCAGCGCGGGACAGCTACGCACAGATACGCAGTATTTT.

The chain joins TRBV3-1 (or the pseudogene TRBV3-2) to TRBJ2-3, with D possibly being TRBD1 (7 bases). CDR3 length equals 16 residues. Trimming stripped 5 bases from V and 4 bases from J, with 19 bases between. In germline, CDR1 is LGHDT, CDR2 YNNKEL (reference sequence). CDR3 sequence (DNA): TGTGCCAGCAGCAAGGCGGGACAGAGCTTCCCAGATACGCAGTATTTT. Its translation: CASSKAGQSFPDTQYF.

The V and J genes are TRBV6-2 or TRBV6-3 and TRBJ1-5; 8 bases match TRBD1. Germline V lookup: CDR1 MNHEY, CDR2 SVGEGT. J lost 5 bases, V lost 3 bases, and 12 bases had no gene match. The length of the CDR3 is 17 residues. CDR3 sequence: CASSYTAGGVIDQPQHF. The CDR3, as DNA: TGTGCCAGCAGTTATACGGCAGGGGGCGTGATAGATCAGCCCCAGCATTTT.

The chain combines TRBV2 with TRBJ1-1; TRBD1 agrees at 9 bases. Germline-derived CDR1 and CDR2 are SNHLY and FYNNEI. With V trimmed by 2 bases and J by 5 bases, 6 bases remained unmatched. This CDR3 has 15 amino acids. The DNA of the CDR3 is TGTGCCAGCAGTGAATGGGACAGGGAGAGGACTGAAGCTTTCTTT. Translated, it gives CASSEWDRERTEAFF.

The chain couples TRBV9 to TRBJ2-3, with 7 bases lining up with TRBD2. The CDR3 is 14 amino acids. Germline V gene lookup returns CDR1 SGDLS and CDR2 YYNGEE. V was pared by 2 bases and J by 3 bases, with 3 bases of the junction left unmatched. The CDR3 is CASSVWGGTDTQYF. CDR3 coding DNA: TGTGCCAGCAGCGTCTGGGGGGGGACAGATACGCAGTATTTT. Full variable domain (rest looked up from reference TRBV9 and TRBJ2-3): DSGVTQTPKHLITATGQRVTLRCSPRSGDLSVYWYQQSLDQGLQFLIQYYNGEERAKGNILERFSAQQFPDLHSELNLSSLELGDSALYFCASSVWGGTDTQYFGPGTRLTVL.

A single count supports this clone. The chain is built from TRBV7-9 and TRBJ1-3, with a possible D match to TRBD1 (5 bases). The germline V gene encodes CDR1 SEHNR and CDR2 FQNEAQ (reference sequence). With 4 bases removed from V and 2 bases from J, the gap between germline ends came to 12 bases. The CDR3 covers 15 residues. The CDR3 loop reads CASSSPGLTGNTIYF. For the CDR3, the DNA is TGTGCCAGCAGCTCCCCGGGACTTACTGGAAACACCATATATTTT.

This chain links TRBV14 with TRBJ1-2, with 7 bases lining up with TRBD1. V was pared by 4 bases and J by 2 bases, with 4 bases of the junction left unmatched. CDR1 and CDR2 (germline): SGHDN, FVKESK. The CDR3 contains 14 residues. CDR3 sequence reads: CASSPPGQNYGYTF. In DNA, the CDR3 is TGTGCCAGCAGCCCCCCGGGACAGAACTATGGCTACACCTTC.

The chain joins TRBV2 to TRBJ2-1; TRBD1 matches 7 bases. Germline CDR1 and CDR2: SNHLY and FYNNEI. V trimming: 7 bases; J trimming: 5 bases; junction bases outside the gene matches: 5. This CDR3 spans 13 amino acids. The DNA for the CDR3 is TGTGCCAGCACTCAGGACAGGAACAATGAGCAGTTCTTC. This sequence encodes CASTQDRNNEQFF.

V gene TRBV18 combines with J gene TRBJ2-5; D remains ambiguous. V lost 3 bases to trimming and J lost 0 bases, with 8 bases between them. Germline-derived CDR1 and CDR2 are KGHSH and LQKENI. The CDR3 sequence is 14 residues long. The CDR3: CASSPAGYQETQYF. In DNA, the CDR3 is TGTGCCAGCTCACCGGCAGGTTACCAAGAGACCCAGTACTTC.

In DNA, the CDR3 is TGCGCCAGCAGCCTCACAGGGAGTAGGGAAGCTTTCTTT. This codes for CASSLTGSREAFF. The chain links TRBV4-1 to TRBJ1-1; D perhaps matches TRBD1 (6 bases). Germline values: CDR1 MGHRA, CDR2 YSYEKL. This CDR3 spans 13 amino acids. The V and J ends lost 4 bases and 8 bases respectively, with 14 bases between them.

This clone was found once. V and J are TRBV28 and TRBJ1-5; 7 nucleotides align to TRBD1. V dropped 2 bases and J dropped 3; count of bases not matched to a gene: 4. Germline CDR1 is MDHEN and CDR2 is SYDVKM. The CDR3 is made up of 15 amino acids. In DNA, the CDR3 is TGTGCCAGCAGTTTAGGTCAGGGGGTCAATCAGCCCCAGCATTTT. Its protein is CASSLGQGVNQPQHF. Filled out from reference TRBV28 and TRBJ1-5, the complete variable domain reads DVKVTQSSRYLVKRTGEKVFLECVQDMDHENMFWYRQDPGLGLRLIYFSYDVKMKEKGDIPEGYSVSREKKERFSLILESASTNQTSMYLCASSLGQGVNQPQHFGDGTRLSIL.

V gene TRBV7-9 combines with J gene TRBJ2-1; tentative D call: TRBD1 (5 bases). V dropped 1 base and J dropped 4 bases, with 11 bases sitting between them. The germline gives CDR1 SEHNR, CDR2 FQNEAQ (reference sequence). The CDR3 length is 15 residues. The CDR3 sequence: CASSLGGGGYNEQFF. CDR3 DNA: TGTGCCAGCAGCTTAGGGGGCGGTGGGTACAATGAGCAGTTCTTC.

V usage is TRBV2 and J usage is TRBJ1-1; D is possibly TRBD1 (6 bases). Trimming left V 6 bases short and J 1 base short, with 6 bases between. The germline V gene encodes CDR1 SNHLY and CDR2 FYNNEI. The CDR3 covers 12 residues. CDR3 DNA sequence: TGTGCCAGCAGACAGGGGAACACTGAAGCTTTCTTT. Its translation: CASRQGNTEAFF.

The rearrangement uses TRBV4-2 and TRBJ2-3, with 10 bases aligning to TRBD2. Germline CDR1 and CDR2: LGHNA and YNFKEQ. The CDR3 is 16 residues long. J lost 2 bases, V lost 3 bases, and 5 bases had no gene match. The CDR3 DNA is TGTGCCAGCAGCCAGAGCGGGGGGGAAAACACAGATACGCAGTATTTT. Translating gives CASSQSGGENTDTQYF.

The rearrangement joins TRBV5-1 to TRBJ2-5; 8 nucleotides line up with TRBD2. Germline CDR1 is SGHRS and CDR2 is YFSETQ. The CDR3 totals 15 residues. J gave up 5 bases and V 4 bases, and 10 bases lay outside the gene matches. The CDR3 loop is CASSQRGGFSETQYF. For the CDR3, the DNA is TGCGCCAGCAGCCAACGGGGGGGTTTTAGCGAGACCCAGTACTTC.

The chain employs TRBV18 and TRBJ2-3; the match to TRBD2 covers 9 bases. This CDR3 is built from 14 residues. V lost 6 bases and J lost 6; bases outside the gene matches: 7. CDR1 and CDR2 from the germline V gene are KGHSH and LQKENI. CDR3 loop: CASSPGLAMDTQYF. CDR3 nucleotide sequence: TGTGCCAGCTCCCCGGGACTAGCAATGGATACGCAGTATTTT.

The chain employs TRBV4-1 and TRBJ2-1; a weak D match, TRBD1 (7 bases). The CDR3 is made up of 17 amino acids. Between the trimmed V and J ends, which lost 2 bases and 3 bases, there was a span of 17 bases. Per germline, CDR1 MGHRA and CDR2 YSYEKL. The CDR3 protein is CASSQSSGGLGYNEQFF. CDR3 sequence (DNA): TGCGCCAGCAGCCAAAGCTCAGGGGGGTTAGGCTACAATGAGCAGTTCTTC.

V and J are TRBV5-1 and TRBJ1-1, with a possible D match to TRBD1 (6 bases). CDR1 is SGHRS, CDR2 YFSETQ, per germline. This CDR3 spans 15 amino acids. The V gene lost 3 bases and the J gene lost 5 bases, with 17 bases spanning the gap. Here the CDR3 DNA reads TGCGCCAGCAGCTCCGAAGCTCAGGGGTGGACTGAAGCTTTCTTT. Encoded protein: CASSSEAQGWTEAFF.

V and J are TRBV13 and TRBJ2-7; 8 positions match TRBD2. Trimming removed 4 bases from V and 0 bases from J; junction bases left unmatched: 5. The germline CDR1 and CDR2 sequences are PRHDT and FYEKMQ (reference sequence). The CDR3 has 15 amino acids. The CDR3 coding sequence is TGTGCCAGCAGCTCGCGGGGGGATAGCTCCTACGAGCAGTACTTC. It yields the protein CASSSRGDSSYEQYF.

This clone was counted once. The rearrangement joins TRBV7-2 to TRBJ1-5; D is unresolved. V lost 4 bases and J 3 bases, leaving 13 bases between the germline ends. The CDR3 is 15 residues long. Germline CDR1 reads SGHTA; CDR2 reads FQGNSA. This chain's CDR3 is CASSSRAANNQPQHF. As DNA, the CDR3 is TGTGCCAGCAGCTCAAGAGCGGCCAACAATCAGCCCCAGCATTTT.

The J gene is TRBJ1-1, the V gene TRBV10-3; D possibly corresponds to TRBD1 (6 bases). CDR1 and CDR2 (germline): ENHRY, SYGVKD. Trimming removed 11 bases at V and 4 bases at J, with 11 bases between. There are 11 residues in the CDR3. The CDR3 coding sequence is TGTGCCTCGAAAGGGGGCACTGAAGCTTTCTTT. Translated, it gives CASKGGTEAFF.

V is TRBV10-2 and J is TRBJ1-3; 8 nucleotides agree with TRBD1. CDR3 length: 15 residues. V dropped 4 bases and J dropped 3; count of bases not matched to a gene: 5. Looked up from germline, CDR1 is WSHSY and CDR2 is SAAADI. The CDR3 loop is CASSGGGQVGNTIYF. CDR3 DNA: TGCGCCAGCAGTGGCGGGGGACAGGTTGGAAACACCATATATTTT.

This chain connects TRBV6-5 to TRBJ2-1; TRBD2 matches at 10 bases. Germline V gene sequence: CDR1 MNHEY, CDR2 SVGAGI. The CDR3 loop spans 15 amino acids. V gave up 2 bases and J gave up 7 bases; unmatched junction bases: 5. This chain's CDR3 is CASSYSGGAWNEQFF. The CDR3 DNA is TGTGCCAGCAGTTACAGCGGGGGGGCCTGGAATGAGCAGTTCTTC.

The chain uses TRBV5-6 and TRBJ2-5; D is perhaps TRBD1 (6 bases). CDR1 and CDR2 from the germline V gene are SGHDT and YYEEEE. The CDR3 totals 16 residues. Trimming shortened V by 4 bases and J by 6 bases, and 22 bases separated the two germline ends. Here the CDR3 DNA reads TGTGCCAGCAGCGCAAAGGACAGTCTACCAGTTAAGACCCAGTACTTC. Amino acid sequence: CASSAKDSLPVKTQYF.

The chain links TRBV5-8 to TRBJ1-2, with 12 positions matching TRBD1. Germline V gene lookup returns CDR1 SGHTS and CDR2 YDEGEE. The CDR3 consists of 16 residues. V lost 4 bases to trimming and J lost 4 bases; unmatched junction nucleotides: 8. CDR3 in amino acids: CASSLPQGQGAYGYTF. For the CDR3, the DNA is TGTGCCAGCAGCCTCCCCCAGGGACAGGGGGCCTATGGCTACACCTTC.